Described below is a single T cell receptor beta chain sequence and its context. V gave up 8 bases and J gave up 5 bases, with 12 bases separating them. The germline V gene has CDR1 SGHNT and CDR2 YENEEA. This CDR3 spans 13 amino acids. Amplification used 60 Vbeta primers and 13 Jbeta primers. The protocol was immunoSEQ multiplex PCR, while the TCRdb copy is restricted to in-frame clones and leaves out a portion. In the table there are around 150,000 clones, 70% to 85% of which are singletons. The data are from a study of cytomegalovirus exposure and HLA in healthy donors. Sequencing was done on a sample of PBMCs. V is TRBV11-3 and J is TRBJ2-2; weak D call: TRBD2 (6 bases). The receptor was derived from a man aged 35-49 years in good health and CMV-seronegative. CDR3 sequence reads: CASAGRWTGELFF. The CDR3 DNA is TGTGCCAGCGCGGGGCGATGGACCGGGGAGCTGTTTTTT.